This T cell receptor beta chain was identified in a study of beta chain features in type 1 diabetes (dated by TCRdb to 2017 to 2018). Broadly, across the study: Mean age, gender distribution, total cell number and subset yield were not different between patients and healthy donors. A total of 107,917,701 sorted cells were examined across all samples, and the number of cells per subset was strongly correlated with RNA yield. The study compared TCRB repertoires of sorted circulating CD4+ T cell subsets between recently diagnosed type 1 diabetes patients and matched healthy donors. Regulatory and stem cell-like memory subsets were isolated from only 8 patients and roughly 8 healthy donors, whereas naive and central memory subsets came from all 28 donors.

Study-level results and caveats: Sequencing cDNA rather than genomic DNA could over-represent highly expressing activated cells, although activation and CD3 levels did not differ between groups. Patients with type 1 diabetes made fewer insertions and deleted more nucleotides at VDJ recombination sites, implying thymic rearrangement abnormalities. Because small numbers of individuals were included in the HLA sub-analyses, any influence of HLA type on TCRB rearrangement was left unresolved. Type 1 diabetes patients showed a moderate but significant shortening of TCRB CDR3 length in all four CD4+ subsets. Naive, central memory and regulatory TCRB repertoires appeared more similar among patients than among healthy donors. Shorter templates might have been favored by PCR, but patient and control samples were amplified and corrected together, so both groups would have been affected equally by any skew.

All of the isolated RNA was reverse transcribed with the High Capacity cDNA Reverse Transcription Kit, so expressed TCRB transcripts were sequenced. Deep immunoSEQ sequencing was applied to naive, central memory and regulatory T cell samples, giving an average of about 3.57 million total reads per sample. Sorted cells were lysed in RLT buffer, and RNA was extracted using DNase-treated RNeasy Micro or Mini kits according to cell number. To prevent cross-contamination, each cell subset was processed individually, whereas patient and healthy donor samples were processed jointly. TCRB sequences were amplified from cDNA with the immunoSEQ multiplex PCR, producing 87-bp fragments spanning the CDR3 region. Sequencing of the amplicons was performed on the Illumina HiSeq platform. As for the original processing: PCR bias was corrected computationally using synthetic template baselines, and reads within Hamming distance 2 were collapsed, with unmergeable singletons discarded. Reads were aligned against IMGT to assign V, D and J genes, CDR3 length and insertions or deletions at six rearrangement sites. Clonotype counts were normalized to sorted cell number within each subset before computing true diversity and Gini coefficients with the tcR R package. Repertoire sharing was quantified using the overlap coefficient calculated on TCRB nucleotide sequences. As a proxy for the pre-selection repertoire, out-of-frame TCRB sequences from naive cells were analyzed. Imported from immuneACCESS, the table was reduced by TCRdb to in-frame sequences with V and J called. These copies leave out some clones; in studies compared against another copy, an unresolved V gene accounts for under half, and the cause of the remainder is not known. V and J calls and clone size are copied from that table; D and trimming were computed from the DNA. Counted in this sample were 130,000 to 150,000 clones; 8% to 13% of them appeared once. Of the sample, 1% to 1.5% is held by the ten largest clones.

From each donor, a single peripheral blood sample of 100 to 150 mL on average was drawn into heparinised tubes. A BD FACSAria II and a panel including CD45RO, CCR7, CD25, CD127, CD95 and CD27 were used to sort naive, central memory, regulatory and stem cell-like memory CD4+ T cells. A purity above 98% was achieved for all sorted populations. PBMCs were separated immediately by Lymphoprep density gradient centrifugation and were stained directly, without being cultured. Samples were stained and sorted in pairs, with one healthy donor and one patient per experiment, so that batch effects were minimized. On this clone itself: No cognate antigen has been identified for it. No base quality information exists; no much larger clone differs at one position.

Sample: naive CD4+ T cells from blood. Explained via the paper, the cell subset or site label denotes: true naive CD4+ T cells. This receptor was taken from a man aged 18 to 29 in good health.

The CDR3 loop reads CASTPLDGTQYF. The DNA reads TGTGCCAGCACCCCACTAGATGGTACGCAGTATTTT. The receptor chain draws on TRBV6-5 and TRBJ2-3, with a tentative D gene TRBD2 over 5 matching bases. CDR1 MNHEY and CDR2 SVGAGI were looked up in the germline V gene. There are 12 amino acids in the CDR3, from cysteine to phenylalanine inclusive. Of the read, only the CDR3 DNA is kept; its 36 bases are in frame from base 1. V was cut back by 7 bases and J by 8 bases, leaving a gap of 13 bases between them.